This T cell receptor beta chain was documented in a study of Tregs in tolerant kidney transplant recipients. Study overall: An approximately 3-day belatacept mixed lymphocyte reaction, sometimes plus 5-day graft donor restimulation, preceded CD4+CD25+CD127- sorting. Antibodies separated recipient from donor cells.

TCRdb's table, derived via immunoSEQ multiplex PCR, lists solely in-frame clones and lacks some. This sample yields roughly 19,000 clones, of which about three fifths are seen a single time; roughly 3.5% belongs to the top ten. Study results and caveats: Biological reproducibility was not directly addressed, but technical replication error appeared minimal.

In this sample, this clone is medium-sized (0.01 to 0.1%). Its antigen is not identified. Germline V gene data show CDR1 as SGHNT and CDR2 as YENEEA. J lost 9 bases, V lost 7 bases, and 10 bases had no gene match. The CDR3 totals 14 residues. V and J are TRBV11-3 and TRBJ2-1; 9 nucleotides align to TRBD2. The sequence derives from a human donor in good health. Sequenced input: Tregs from blood cultured with allogeneic cells. Written as DNA, the CDR3 is TGTGCCAGCAACCCAGCGGGAGGAATGGGTGAGCAGTTCTTC. It translates to CASNPAGGMGEQFF. The full variable domain, completed using reference TRBV11-3 and TRBJ2-1, is EAGVVQSPRYKIIEKKQPVAFWCNPISGHNTLYWYLQNLGQGPELLIRYENEEAVDDSQLPKDRFSAERLKGVDSTLKIQPAELGDSAVYLCASNPAGGMGEQFFGPGTRLTVL.